This passage covers 10 T cell receptor beta chains from one sample sequenced in a study of shared T cell receptors in the human thymus. Here immunoSEQ multiplex PCR was the method, and the copy in TCRdb shows in-frame clones only, minus some. Counted here are 700,000 or so clones, approximately 85% occurring once; the ten biggest clones make up over 0.008%. The same sample was also studied in work on human thymus T cells.

Sequenced sample: thymocytes. The receptors originated from a girl in the first two years of life with a congenital heart defect.

This chain joins TRBV27 and TRBJ2-7; weak D call: TRBD1 (6 bases). The CDR3 is 14 amino acids. Germline assignment: CDR1 MNHEY and CDR2 SMNVEV (reference sequence). V lost 6 bases and J lost 2, with 14 bases in between. CDR3 sequence reads: CASRGITGTYEQYF. The CDR3 DNA sequence: TGTGCCAGCAGAGGGATCACAGGGACCTACGAGCAGTACTTC.

The chain joins TRBV6-1 to TRBJ2-7; D is perhaps TRBD2 (6 bases). V lost 1 base, J lost 6 bases, and 25 bases lay in between. CDR1 and CDR2 from the germline V gene are MNHNS and SASEGT. The CDR3 sequence is 18 residues long. The DNA of the CDR3 is TGTGCCAGCAGTGAAGATAGGAAAATGGAGGGCCGTCCTGGCGAGCAGTACTTC. This gives the protein CASSEDRKMEGRPGEQYF.

The chain recombines TRBV15 with TRBJ2-7, with D maybe TRBD2 (6 bases). This CDR3 is built from 16 residues. V gave up 3 bases and J gave up 3 bases, with 18 bases separating them. Germline V gene lookup returns CDR1 LNHNV and CDR2 YYDKDF (reference sequence). CDR3 sequence (DNA): TGTGCCACCAGCAGGGACTACCGGGACGGATTCTACGAGCAGTACTTC. Translating it yields CATSRDYRDGFYEQYF.

The V and J genes are TRBV13 and TRBJ2-2; 7 positions match TRBD2. The CDR3 is 13 residues long. Germline CDR1 and CDR2: PRHDT and FYEKMQ (reference sequence). Unmatched junction bases numbered 4, after V lost 5 bases and J lost 7 bases. CDR3 nucleotides: TGTGCCAGCAGCCCTGGGGGGGACGGGGAGCTGTTTTTT. This gives the protein CASSPGGDGELFF.

The V and J genes are TRBV6-5 and TRBJ2-7, with TRBD1 identical over 10 bases. After removal of 10 bases from V and 2 bases from J, the junction contained 2 bases not matched to a gene. Germline V gives CDR1 MNHEY, CDR2 SVGAGI. This CDR3 contains 12 residues. The CDR3 region has the DNA TGTGCCACCGGGACAGGGGCCTACGAGCAGTACTTC. This encodes CATGTGAYEQYF.

The rearrangement uses TRBV15 and TRBJ1-1, with D unclear. Trimming stripped 0 bases from V and 5 bases from J, with 10 bases between. Germline CDR1 reads LNHNV; CDR2 reads YYDKDF (reference sequence). The CDR3 is made up of 14 amino acids. DNA of the CDR3: TGTGCCACCAGCAGAGATTATAGGGAGACTGAAGCTTTCTTT. Amino acids: CATSRDYRETEAFF.

This clone was observed a few times. The chain is built from TRBV28 and TRBJ1-2; D might be TRBD1 (6 bases). There are 15 residues in the CDR3. The germline gives CDR1 MDHEN, CDR2 SYDVKM. V dropped 3 bases and J dropped 7 bases, with 18 bases sitting between them. DNA for the CDR3: TGTGCCAGCAGTTTCGACTCAGGGGCCCCCCCTGGCTACACCTTC. Encoded protein: CASSFDSGAPPGYTF.

The chain recombines TRBV5-1 with TRBJ2-7; 9 bases are a match to TRBD2. Germline V gene data show CDR1 as SGHRS and CDR2 as YFSETQ. The V segment lost 4 bases and the J segment 5 bases; nucleotides outside the gene matches: 7. The CDR3 contains 14 residues. In DNA, the CDR3 is TGCGCCAGCAGCGATACTAGCGGGTTGAACGAGCAGTACTTC. Translated, it gives CASSDTSGLNEQYF.

The V gene is TRBV6-5, the J gene TRBJ2-7, with D uncertain. This CDR3 region has 13 residues. V lost 5 bases and J lost 3, with 11 bases in between. Germline CDR1 is MNHEY and CDR2 is SVGAGI. The DNA for the CDR3 is TGTGCCAGCAGTAATGGAGTACTCTACGAGCAGTACTTC. Its translation is CASSNGVLYEQYF.

The J gene is TRBJ2-5, the V gene TRBV13; 14 bases are shared with TRBD2. J gave up 3 bases and V 3 bases, and 18 bases lay outside the gene matches. This CDR3 has 21 amino acids. Looked up from germline, CDR1 is PRHDT and CDR2 is FYEKMQ (reference sequence). CDR3 region: CASSFPARLAGGREQEETQYF. DNA of the CDR3: TGTGCCAGCAGCTTCCCAGCTAGACTAGCGGGGGGGCGGGAGCAAGAAGAGACCCAGTACTTC.